Listed below are T cell receptor beta chains from one sample, sequenced in a study of blood T cell repertoires in COVID-19. Profiled with immunoSEQ multiplex PCR; TCRdb holds only in-frame clones, not every one. The sample lists approximately 77,000 clones; 80% were seen once. The sequencing sample was made of peripheral blood. The receptors derive from a woman between 65 and 79 years old with acute or convalescent COVID-19. Each CDR3 is given with its conserved first and last residue. The D gene is left open where the match is weak. Clone size, where shown, is once, few, many, or a class for clones that have expanded.

v_call	clone_size	j_call	d_call	cdr3_aa	cdr3_nt
TRBV24-1	once	TRBJ1-1	TRBD1	CATRAGTVNTEAFF	TGTGCCACCAGGGCAGGGACAGTGAACACTGAAGCTTTCTTT
TRBV5-1	-	TRBJ2-7	TRBD1	CASSQLTGPSYEQYF	TGCGCCAGCAGCCAACTGACAGGGCCTTCCTACGAGCAGTACTTC
TRBV7-2	-	TRBJ2-7	-	CASSLGRQWVDEQYF	TGTGCCAGCAGCTTAGGGCGGCAATGGGTGGACGAGCAGTACTTC
TRBV7-2	-	TRBJ1-2	-	CASSLAGQTSYGYTF	TGTGCCAGCAGCTTAGCCGGACAGACCTCCTATGGCTACACCTTC
TRBV25-1	-	TRBJ1-6	-	CASTAGSRTLHF	TGTGCCAGCACCGCAGGAAGCCGGACCCTCCACTTT
TRBV29-1	-	TRBJ1-1	-	CSVGTSNTEAFF	TGCAGCGTCGGGACATCGAACACTGAAGCTTTCTTT
TRBV27	-	TRBJ2-2	-	CASSLSFANTGELFF	TGTGCCAGCAGTTTATCGTTCGCGAACACCGGGGAGCTGTTTTTT
TRBV5-4	-	TRBJ2-2	TRBD2	CASRLGLAGGNTGELFF	TGTGCCAGCAGATTGGGACTAGCGGGGGGAAACACCGGGGAGCTGTTTTTT
TRBV6-5	-	TRBJ2-1	TRBD1	CASSKDRDNEQFF	TGTGCCAGCAGTAAGGACAGGGACAATGAGCAGTTCTTC
TRBV24-1	-	TRBJ2-4	-	CATSDSHALAKNIQYF	TGTGCCACCAGTGATTCACACGCTTTAGCCAAAAACATTCAGTACTTC
TRBV6-2/TRBV6-3	-	TRBJ1-6	TRBD1	CASTPGQGGFNSPLHF	TGTGCCAGCACCCCCGGACAGGGAGGTTTTAATTCACCCCTCCACTTT
TRBV14	-	TRBJ2-5	-	CASSQPSGGFQETQYF	TGTGCCAGCAGCCAACCTAGTGGTGGTTTTCAAGAGACCCAGTACTTC
TRBV19	-	TRBJ2-2	-	CASSIAAKATTGELFF	TGTGCCAGTAGTATAGCCGCCAAAGCAACCACCGGGGAGCTGTTTTTT
TRBV5-1	-	TRBJ2-3	-	CASSLRTEDTQYF	TGCGCCAGCAGCTTGCGGACTGAAGATACGCAGTATTTT
TRBV19	-	TRBJ2-6	TRBD2	CASSVPGFGGGTRNVLTF	TGTGCCAGTAGTGTTCCCGGATTCGGGGGGGGGACACGCAACGTCCTGACTTTC
TRBV5-1	-	TRBJ1-2	TRBD1	CASSLSLPDRPNYGYTF	TGCGCCAGCAGCTTGTCCCTTCCGGACAGGCCGAACTATGGCTACACCTTC
TRBV2	-	TRBJ1-1	-	CASSGNARNTEAFF	TGTGCCAGCAGCGGTAACGCTCGGAACACTGAAGCTTTCTTT
TRBV7-9	-	TRBJ1-6	TRBD1	CASSQTGDLGSPLHF	TGTGCCAGCAGCCAAACAGGGGACTTAGGCTCACCCCTCCACTTT
TRBV21-1	-	TRBJ1-5	-	CASSITGTNSNQPQHF	TGTGCCAGCAGCATAACCGGGACTAATAGCAATCAGCCCCAGCATTTT
TRBV24-1	-	TRBJ1-2	-	CATSPRGSYGYTF	TGTGCCACCTCCCCCCGAGGTTCCTATGGCTACACCTTC
TRBV7-9	-	TRBJ1-6	-	CASSLFGINSPLHF	TGTGCCAGCAGCTTATTCGGGATTAATTCACCCCTCCACTTT
TRBV6-2/TRBV6-3	-	TRBJ1-5	-	CASSYGGTPGNQPQHF	TGTGCCAGCAGTTACGGGGGGACCCCAGGCAATCAGCCCCAGCATTTT
TRBV6-5	-	TRBJ1-2	-	CASRLSSYYGYTF	TGTGCCAGCAGACTCTCGAGCTACTATGGCTACACCTTC
TRBV4-3	-	TRBJ1-4	TRBD1	CASSPDRGWGEKLFF	TGCGCCAGCAGCCCCGACAGGGGCTGGGGTGAAAAACTGTTTTTT
TRBV11-2	-	TRBJ2-7	TRBD1	CASSSGTGSYEQYF	TGTGCCAGCAGCTCCGGGACAGGGTCCTACGAGCAGTACTTC
TRBV7-3	-	TRBJ2-7	-	CASSFGGSAEQYF	TGTGCCAGCAGTTTTGGGGGCTCAGCCGAGCAGTACTTC
TRBV3-1/TRBV3-2	once	TRBJ1-2	-	CASSQVTGKWYTF	TGTGCCAGCAGCCAAGTAACAGGGAAGTGGTACACCTTC
TRBV6-5	-	TRBJ2-1	TRBD2	CASSYSSGGNNEQFF	TGTGCCAGCAGTTACTCGAGCGGGGGGAACAATGAGCAGTTCTTC
TRBV24-1	-	TRBJ2-2	-	CATSDPFANTGELFF	TGTGCCACCAGTGATCCGTTCGCGAACACCGGGGAGCTGTTTTTT
TRBV7-2	-	TRBJ2-3	TRBD2	CASSLGSGGTPSTDTQYF	TGTGCCAGCAGCTTAGGAAGCGGGGGCACACCTAGCACAGATACGCAGTATTTT
TRBV13	-	TRBJ1-3	TRBD1	CASSPGQGRDTIYF	TGTGCCAGCAGCCCAGGACAGGGGAGGGACACCATATATTTT
TRBV7-2	-	TRBJ2-7	-	CASSLFREQYF	TGTGCCAGCAGCTTATTTCGCGAGCAGTACTTC
TRBV21-1	-	TRBJ2-4	-	CASSKEGGQGKNIQYF	TGTGCCAGCAGCAAAGAGGGGGGGCAAGGGAAAAACATTCAGTACTTC
TRBV5-5	-	TRBJ1-2	-	CASSSHQGYYGYTF	TGTGCCAGCAGCTCTCACCAGGGCTACTATGGCTACACCTTC
TRBV6-1	-	TRBJ2-1	-	CASSEGLASSYNEQFF	TGTGCCAGCAGTGAAGGCCTAGCGAGCTCCTACAATGAGCAGTTCTTC
TRBV2	-	TRBJ1-2	-	CASSELEINYGYTF	TGTGCCAGCAGTGAGCTCGAGATTAACTATGGCTACACCTTC
TRBV5-1	-	TRBJ2-2	TRBD1	CASSSRTGTTGELFF	TGCGCCAGCAGCTCCCGGACAGGGACCACCGGGGAGCTGTTTTTT
TRBV15	-	TRBJ1-6	-	CATSREEYNSPLHF	TGTGCCACCAGCAGAGAAGAGTATAATTCACCCCTCCACTTT
TRBV11-2	-	TRBJ1-4	-	CASSPTGLANEKLFF	TGTGCCAGCAGTCCCACAGGGCTGGCTAATGAAAAACTGTTTTTT
TRBV5-6	once	TRBJ1-1	-	CASSLVGREDEAFF	TGTGCCAGCAGCTTGGTCGGTAGGGAGGATGAAGCTTTCTTT
TRBV7-6	-	TRBJ1-2	-	CASSLGQTYGYTF	TGTGCCAGCAGCCTAGGACAGACTTATGGCTACACCTTC